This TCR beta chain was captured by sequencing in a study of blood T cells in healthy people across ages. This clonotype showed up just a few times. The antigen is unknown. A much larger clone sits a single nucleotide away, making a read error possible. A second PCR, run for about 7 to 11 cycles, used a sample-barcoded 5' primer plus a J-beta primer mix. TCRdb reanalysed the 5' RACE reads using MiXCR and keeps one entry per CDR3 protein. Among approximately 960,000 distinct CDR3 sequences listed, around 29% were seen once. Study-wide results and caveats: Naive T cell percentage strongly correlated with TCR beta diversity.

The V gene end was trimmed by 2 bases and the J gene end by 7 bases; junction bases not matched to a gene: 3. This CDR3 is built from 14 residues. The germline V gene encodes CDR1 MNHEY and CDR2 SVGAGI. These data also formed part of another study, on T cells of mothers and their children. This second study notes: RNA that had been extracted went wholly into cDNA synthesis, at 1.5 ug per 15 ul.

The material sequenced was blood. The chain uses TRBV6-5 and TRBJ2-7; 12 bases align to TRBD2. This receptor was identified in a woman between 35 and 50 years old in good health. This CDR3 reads CASSYTSGGNEQYF. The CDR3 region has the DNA TGTGCCAGCAGTTACACTAGCGGGGGGAATGAGCAGTACTTC.